This T cell receptor beta chain is from a study of blood T cell repertoires in COVID-19. Libraries were prepared by immunoSEQ multiplex PCR; TCRdb keeps only in-frame clonotypes and omits some of them. The table records some 160,000 clones, 70% to 90% of them present only once. Sequenced material: peripheral blood. The sequence was obtained from a woman of 80 years or more with COVID-19, enrolled during active disease.

CDR3 loop: CASSVAAGGNNSPLHF. In nucleotides, the CDR3 is TGTGCCAGCAGCGTAGCCGCCGGGGGTAATAATTCACCCCTCCACTTT. The chain employs TRBV9 and TRBJ1-6; D is perhaps TRBD1 (5 bases). Trimming removed 0 bases from V and 5 bases from J, with 12 bases in between. This CDR3 is built from 16 residues. Germline-derived CDR1 and CDR2 are SGDLS and YYNGEE.